The clone carrying this T cell receptor beta chain has more than one count but fewer than ten. Time point here: blood at routine non-recurrence follow-up after resection. Material for sequencing was whole RNA from tumor, nontumor lung or frozen PBMC, left unsorted. The data belong to a study of spatial heterogeneity in lung cancer. The wider study: The count of detected beta-chain sequences consistently exceeded that of alpha-chain sequences.

TCRdb re-derived calls from the 5' RACE reads in MiXCR, one entry per CDR3 protein. The sample consists of under 150,000 distinct CDR3 sequences, roughly a tenth of them appearing once. The CDR3 contains 14 residues. V was pared by 7 bases and J by 2 bases, with 5 bases of the junction left unmatched. CDR1 is MRHNA, CDR2 SNTAGT, per germline. The sample in question was PBMCs, obtained at follow-up. The source is a female donor with early-stage non-small cell lung cancer. This sequence joins TRBV6-4 and TRBJ2-7; 10 bases line up with TRBD1. The CDR3 DNA follows: TGTGCCAGCATGGACAGGGGGATTCCCTACGAGCAGTACTTC. Encoded protein: CASMDRGIPYEQYF.